These 22 T cell receptor beta chains originate from one sample sequenced in a study of T cells after posttransplantation cyclophosphamide. Profiled with immunoSEQ multiplex PCR; TCRdb holds only in-frame clones, not every one. The sample has 11,000 or so clones; approximately 2% are singletons. A marrow graft followed busulfan-fludarabine conditioning, with cyclophosphamide on days +3 and +4. This specimen consisted of PBMCs, obtained after allogeneic stem cell transplant with posttransplant cyclophosphamide. The receptor source for this set is a male patient aged 25-45 years who received an allogeneic stem cell transplant from a related donor, was CMV-positive, and had no GVHD. Some T cells may possibly be graft donor cells.

The rearrangement uses TRBV14 and TRBJ2-1; 11 positions match TRBD2. The trim removed 4 bases at V and 9 bases at J, leaving 8 bases unmatched. Per the germline V gene, CDR1 is SGHDN and CDR2 is FVKESK. This CDR3 is built from 15 residues. CDR3 sequence: CASSPSSGGAGEQFF. The CDR3 DNA sequence: TGTGCCAGCAGCCCGAGTAGCGGGGGGGCAGGTGAGCAGTTCTTC.

The chain employs TRBV5-6 and TRBJ2-5; 15 nucleotides align to TRBD2. Germline CDR1 reads SGHDT; CDR2 reads YYEEEE. This CDR3 comprises 18 residues. The ends lost 6 bases at V and 3 bases at J; junction bases unmatched: 12. CDR3 amino acids: CASTWTSGRAWAKETQYF. The CDR3 DNA reads TGTGCCAGCACCTGGACTAGCGGGAGGGCCTGGGCAAAAGAGACCCAGTACTTC.

This clone was recorded a few times. V is TRBV7-2 and J is TRBJ2-7; 7 bases fit TRBD2. V dropped 4 bases and J dropped 0; count of bases not matched to a gene: 6. CDR1 is SGHTA and CDR2 is FQGNSA in the germline V gene. CDR3 length equals 15 residues. CDR3 protein: CASSSSRTSSYEQYF. The DNA of the CDR3 is TGTGCCAGCAGCTCCTCTCGGACTAGCTCCTACGAGCAGTACTTC.

The V call is TRBV7-6, the J call TRBJ2-2; 10 bases agree with TRBD2. This CDR3 spans 16 amino acids. Per germline, CDR1 SGHVS and CDR2 FNYEAQ. V gave up 4 bases and J gave up 9 bases; unmatched junction bases: 11. CDR3: CASSSEAGGSNRELFF. CDR3 nucleotide sequence: TGTGCCAGCAGCTCGGAAGCGGGAGGGTCAAATCGGGAGCTGTTTTTT.

The chain uses TRBV5-8 and TRBJ2-1; the match to TRBD2 covers 14 bases. Germline V gives CDR1 SGHTS, CDR2 YDEGEE. The CDR3 loop spans 15 amino acids. The V gene end was trimmed by 4 bases and the J gene end by 8 bases; junction bases not matched to a gene: 5. The CDR3 nucleotides are TGTGCCAGCAGCGGACTAGCGGGAGGTTTCGATGAGCAGTTCTTC. Its translation is CASSGLAGGFDEQFF. The whole variable domain, filled in from reference TRBV5-8 and TRBJ2-1, reads EAGVTQSPTHLIKTRGQQATLRCSPISGHTSVYWYQQALGLGLQFLLWYDEGEERNRGNFPPRFSGRQFPNYSSELNVNALELEDSALYLCASSGLAGGFDEQFFGPGTRLTVL.

This clone was detected a few times. The chain joins TRBV19 to TRBJ2-7, with TRBD1 as a possible D gene (5 bases). In germline, CDR1 is LNHDA, CDR2 SQIVND (reference sequence). The ends were cut back, 5 bases at V and 3 bases at J, with 14 bases in the middle. This CDR3 is 14 amino acids long. In nucleotides, the CDR3 is TGTGCCAGTAGTGGGGCAGCTCTAGGCTACGAGCAGTACTTC. Its translation: CASSGAALGYEQYF. Full variable domain (remainder filled in from reference TRBV19 and TRBJ2-7): DGGITQSPKYLFRKEGQNVTLSCEQNLNHDAMYWYRQDPGQGLRLIYYSQIVNDFQKGDIAEGYSVSREKKESFPLTVTSAQKNPTAFYLCASSGAALGYEQYFGPGTRLTVT.

This clone was counted only a few times. The CDR3 DNA follows: TGTGCCAGCAGCGCCGCAAAACGCATAGCCGACCTCAAAGAGACCCAGTACTTC. This encodes CASSAAKRIADLKETQYF. This chain links TRBV6-4 with TRBJ2-5; D is uncertain. Looked up from germline, CDR1 is MRHNA and CDR2 is SNTAGT. V lost 6 bases and J 3 bases, leaving 26 bases between the germline ends. CDR3 size: 18 residues.

This clone was counted only a few times. This chain connects TRBV5-1 to TRBJ1-2, with 12 positions matching TRBD1. V lost 3 bases to trimming and J lost 7 bases; unmatched junction nucleotides: 4. The CDR3 covers 14 residues. Germline V gene data show CDR1 as SGHRS and CDR2 as YFSETQ. The CDR3 sequence: CASSSRDRGLGYTF. In DNA form, the CDR3 reads TGCGCCAGCAGCTCCCGGGACAGGGGGCTTGGCTACACCTTC.

This clone has only a few counts. The chain employs TRBV9 and TRBJ2-3; D may be TRBD2 (6 bases). V was cut by 4 bases and J by 0 bases, with 18 bases left in between. Germline V CDR1 and CDR2: SGDLS, YYNGEE. The CDR3 covers 17 residues. The CDR3 DNA sequence: TGTGCCAGCAGCTTCCGACGGGACTGGGCTAGCACAGATACGCAGTATTTT. Translated, it gives CASSFRRDWASTDTQYF.

The sample holds a few counts of this clone. The CDR3 region is CASSLGPFTGELFF. CDR3 bases: TGTGCCAGCAGCTTAGGTCCTTTCACCGGGGAGCTGTTTTTT. The chain combines TRBV7-2 with TRBJ2-2; D ambiguous. The CDR3 sequence is 14 residues long. Germline CDR1 is SGHTA and CDR2 is FQGNSA. V lost 1 base to trimming and J lost 4 bases, with 7 bases between them. Combining the CDR3 with reference TRBV7-2 and TRBJ2-2 gives the whole variable domain GAGVSQSPSNKVTEKGKDVELRCDPISGHTALYWYRQSLGQGLEFLIYFQGNSAPDKSGLPSDRFSAERTGGSVSTLTIQRTQQEDSAVYLCASSLGPFTGELFFGEGSRLTVL.

This clone was counted a few times. The chain employs TRBV29-1 and TRBJ1-6; D is unclear. Germline CDR1 is SQVTM and CDR2 is ANQGSEA. This CDR3 region has 13 residues. V lost 4 bases, J lost 7 bases, and 11 bases lay in between. CDR3 amino acids: CSVGASTNSPLHF. CDR3 nucleotides: TGCAGCGTTGGGGCCTCCACCAATTCACCCCTCCACTTT.

This clone has a handful of counts. J is TRBJ2-1 and V is TRBV10-2; 10 bases agree with TRBD1. Germline assignment: CDR1 WSHSY and CDR2 SAAADI. Unmatched junction bases numbered 15, after V lost 0 bases and J lost 7 bases. This CDR3 contains 19 residues. CDR3 nucleotides: TGCGCCAGCAGTGAGTCAATACTTGCTAGGACAGGGGGTTTTAATGAGCAGTTCTTC. Protein: CASSESILARTGGFNEQFF.

This clone was observed a handful of times. The rearrangement joins TRBV5-8 to TRBJ2-2; D is uncertain. V lost 1 base to trimming and J lost 1 base, with 5 bases between them. Germline assignment: CDR1 SGHTS and CDR2 YDEGEE. This CDR3 is 14 amino acids long. CDR3 in amino acids: CASSLFQNTGELFF. CDR3 nucleotides: TGTGCCAGCAGCTTGTTCCAGAACACCGGGGAGCTGTTTTTT.

Only a few counts were recorded for this clone. The chain has TRBV14 and TRBJ2-5; 15 nucleotides align to TRBD2. Germline V CDR1 and CDR2: SGHDN, FVKESK. J gave up 11 bases and V 3 bases, and 19 bases lay outside the gene matches. The CDR3 extends over 19 amino acids. DNA of the CDR3: TGTGCCAGCAGCCATGCAGGGACTAGCGGGAGGTTGAGAGGAGAGGCGCAGTACTTC. Its translation: CASSHAGTSGRLRGEAQYF.

V is TRBV14 and J is TRBJ1-1; TRBD1 aligns across 12 bases. V lost 4 bases to trimming and J lost 3 bases; unmatched junction nucleotides: 12. This CDR3 region has 18 residues. Germline lookup yields CDR1 SGHDN and CDR2 FVKESK. CDR3 in DNA: TGTGCCAGCAGCCTCCACCGGGACAGGGGGCCGGAGGACACTGAAGCTTTCTTT. It codes for CASSLHRDRGPEDTEAFF.

This clone showed up just a few times. The V gene is TRBV19, the J gene TRBJ2-1, with 8 bases identical to TRBD2. CDR1 LNHDA and CDR2 SQIVND come from the germline V gene (reference sequence). The CDR3 loop spans 15 amino acids. The ends lost 5 bases at V and 3 bases at J; junction bases unmatched: 6. CDR3 amino acids: CASSLIAGHYNEQFF. The DNA for the CDR3 is TGTGCCAGTAGTTTAATAGCGGGACACTACAATGAGCAGTTCTTC.

V and J are TRBV2 and TRBJ2-7; D may be TRBD2 (6 bases). V was clipped by 0 bases and J by 5 bases, with 11 bases between them. Germline V gene lookup returns CDR1 SNHLY and CDR2 FYNNEI. The CDR3 spans 14 residues. CDR3: CASSEAGGPDEQYF. The CDR3 coding sequence is TGTGCCAGCAGTGAAGCGGGGGGTCCCGACGAGCAGTACTTC.

This clone has a handful of counts. This chain joins TRBV11-2 and TRBJ2-7; a possible D gene is TRBD2 (6 bases). CDR3 size: 15 residues. Deletions cut 5 bases from V and 1 base from J, with 15 bases between. Per the germline V gene, CDR1 is SGHAT and CDR2 is FQNNGV. The CDR3 here is CASSPLAGPSYEQYF. The CDR3 DNA reads TGTGCCAGCAGCCCGCTGGCGGGGCCGTCCTACGAGCAGTACTTC.

This chain uses TRBV7-3 with TRBJ2-5; perhaps TRBD2 as D (6 bases). Germline CDR1 is SGHTA and CDR2 is FQGTGA. V lost 3 bases, J lost 7 bases, and 21 bases lay in between. This CDR3 has 16 amino acids. The CDR3 DNA follows: TGTGCCAGCAGCTTCTTCGGCGGGAAGAACCCCGGGACCCAGTACTTC. It is translated as CASSFFGGKNPGTQYF. Together with reference TRBV7-3 and TRBJ2-5, the CDR3 gives the full variable domain: GAGVSQTPSNKVTEKGKYVELRCDPISGHTALYWYRQSLGQGPEFLIYFQGTGAADDSGLPNDRFFAVRPEGSVSTLKIQRTERGDSAVYLCASSFFGGKNPGTQYFGPGTRLLVL.

The chain links TRBV9 to TRBJ2-7; 8 nucleotides line up with TRBD2. This CDR3 spans 15 amino acids. Unmatched junction bases numbered 12, after V lost 4 bases and J lost 6 bases. Germline-derived CDR1 and CDR2 are SGDLS and YYNGEE. CDR3 protein: CASSPPGTRIGEQYF. CDR3 bases: TGTGCCAGCAGCCCCCCCGGGACTAGGATAGGCGAGCAGTACTTC.

This clone has more than one count but fewer than ten. The chain links TRBV2 to TRBJ1-5; 7 bases align to TRBD1. The V gene's germline CDR1 is SNHLY and CDR2 FYNNEI. V lost 6 bases and J lost 7; bases outside the gene matches: 12. The length of the CDR3 is 15 residues. CDR3 in amino acids: CASRESRGFRQPQHF. The DNA of the CDR3 is TGTGCCAGCAGAGAGAGCAGGGGGTTTAGGCAGCCCCAGCATTTT.

This clone was counted a few times. This same CDR3 is encoded by further DNA sequences in the sample. The chain links TRBV7-6 to TRBJ2-1; 14 nucleotides agree with TRBD2. This CDR3 is built from 16 residues. The germline CDR1 and CDR2 sequences are SGHVS and FNYEAQ. With 6 bases clipped from V and 4 bases from J, the junction kept 5 bases outside the gene matches. The CDR3, as DNA: TGTGCCAGCAGTCCCGGGACTAGCGGGAGATACAATGAGCAGTTCTTC. Amino acid sequence: CASSPGTSGRYNEQFF.